This T cell receptor beta chain was captured by sequencing in a study of T cells after somatic rescue of genetic block. Here immunoSEQ multiplex PCR was the method, and the copy in TCRdb shows in-frame clones only, minus some. This repertoire shows more than 9,500 clones, approximately 74% found once; its top ten account for 20% to 25%. V shed 3 bases and J shed 4 bases, with 6 bases lying between them. Germline V gene data show CDR1 as MDHEN and CDR2 as SYDVKM. The CDR3 contains 13 residues. Sequenced material: peripheral blood mononuclear cells (PBMCs). The receptor was isolated from a boy under 18. This chain joins TRBV28 and TRBJ1-4; D gene uncertain. The CDR3 coding sequence is TGTGCCAGCAGTTTGTGGTATAATGAAAAACTGTTTTTT. Translation: CASSLWYNEKLFF.